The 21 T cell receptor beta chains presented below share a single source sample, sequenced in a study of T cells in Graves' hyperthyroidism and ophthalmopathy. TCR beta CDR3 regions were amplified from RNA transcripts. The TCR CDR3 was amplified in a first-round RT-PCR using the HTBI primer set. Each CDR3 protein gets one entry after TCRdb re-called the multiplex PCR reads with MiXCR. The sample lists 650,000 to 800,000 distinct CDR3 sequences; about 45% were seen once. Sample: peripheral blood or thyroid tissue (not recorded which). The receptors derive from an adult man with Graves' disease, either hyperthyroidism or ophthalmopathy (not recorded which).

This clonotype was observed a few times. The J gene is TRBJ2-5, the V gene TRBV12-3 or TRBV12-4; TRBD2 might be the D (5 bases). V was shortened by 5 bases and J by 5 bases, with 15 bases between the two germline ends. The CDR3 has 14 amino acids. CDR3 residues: CASSLGDLGETQYF. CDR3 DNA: TGTGCCAGCAGTCTGGGAGATCTCGGGGAGACCCAGTACTTC.

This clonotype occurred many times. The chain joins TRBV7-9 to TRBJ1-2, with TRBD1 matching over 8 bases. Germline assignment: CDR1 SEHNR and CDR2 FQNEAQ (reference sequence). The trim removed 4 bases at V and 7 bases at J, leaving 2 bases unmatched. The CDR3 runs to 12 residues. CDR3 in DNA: TGTGCCAGCAGCTCAACAGGGGGTGGCTACACCTTC. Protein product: CASSSTGGGYTF.

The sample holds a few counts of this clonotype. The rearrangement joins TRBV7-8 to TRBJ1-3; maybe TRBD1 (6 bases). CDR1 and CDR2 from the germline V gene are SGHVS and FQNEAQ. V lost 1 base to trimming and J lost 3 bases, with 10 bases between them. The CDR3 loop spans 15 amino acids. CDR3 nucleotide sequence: TGTGCCAGCAGCTTAGAGAGGGGGATTGGAAACACCATATATTTT. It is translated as CASSLERGIGNTIYF.

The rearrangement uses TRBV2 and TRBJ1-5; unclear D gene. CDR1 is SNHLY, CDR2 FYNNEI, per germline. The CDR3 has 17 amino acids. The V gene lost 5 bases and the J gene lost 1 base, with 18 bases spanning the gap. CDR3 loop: CASSPPVGKGSNQPQHF. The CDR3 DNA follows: TGTGCCAGCAGTCCCCCCGTGGGGAAGGGAAGCAATCAGCCCCAGCATTTT.

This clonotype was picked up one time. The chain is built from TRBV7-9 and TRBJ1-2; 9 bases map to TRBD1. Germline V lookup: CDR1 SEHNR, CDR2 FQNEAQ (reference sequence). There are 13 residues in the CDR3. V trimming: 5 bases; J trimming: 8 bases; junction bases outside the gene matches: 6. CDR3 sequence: CASSGDRGSGYTF. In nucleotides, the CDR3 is TGTGCCAGCAGCGGAGACAGGGGGTCCGGCTACACCTTC.

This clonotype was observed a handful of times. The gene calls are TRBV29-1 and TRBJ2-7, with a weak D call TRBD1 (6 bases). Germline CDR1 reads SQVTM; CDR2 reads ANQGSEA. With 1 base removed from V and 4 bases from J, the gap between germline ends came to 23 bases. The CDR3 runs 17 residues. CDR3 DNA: TGCAGCGTTGAAGTGGTGGGCAGGGGCCTGTCCCAGTACGAGCAGTACTTC. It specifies CSVEVVGRGLSQYEQYF.

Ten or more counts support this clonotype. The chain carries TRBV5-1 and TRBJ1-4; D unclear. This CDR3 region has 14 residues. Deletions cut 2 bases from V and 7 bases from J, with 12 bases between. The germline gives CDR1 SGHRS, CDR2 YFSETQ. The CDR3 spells CASSFSSGGEKLFF. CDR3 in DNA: TGCGCCAGCAGCTTTAGCTCCGGTGGTGAAAAACTGTTTTTT.

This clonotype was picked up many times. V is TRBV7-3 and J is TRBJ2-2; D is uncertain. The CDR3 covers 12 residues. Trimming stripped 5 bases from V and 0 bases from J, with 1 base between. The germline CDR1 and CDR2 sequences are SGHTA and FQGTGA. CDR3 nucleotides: TGTGCCAGCAGCCCGAACACCGGGGAGCTGTTTTTT. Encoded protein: CASSPNTGELFF.

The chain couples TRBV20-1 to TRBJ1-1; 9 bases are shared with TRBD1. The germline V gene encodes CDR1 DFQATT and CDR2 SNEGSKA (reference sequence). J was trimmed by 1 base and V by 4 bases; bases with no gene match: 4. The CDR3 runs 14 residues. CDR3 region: CSAKGQGRNTEAFF. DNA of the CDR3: TGCAGTGCTAAGGGACAGGGACGGAACACTGAAGCTTTCTTT.

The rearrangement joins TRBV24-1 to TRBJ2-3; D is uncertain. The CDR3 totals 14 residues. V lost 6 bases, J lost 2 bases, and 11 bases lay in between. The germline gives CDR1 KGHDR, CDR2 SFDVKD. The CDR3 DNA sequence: TGTGCCACCAGTAAAAGGCGAAACACAGATACGCAGTATTTT. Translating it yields CATSKRRNTDTQYF.

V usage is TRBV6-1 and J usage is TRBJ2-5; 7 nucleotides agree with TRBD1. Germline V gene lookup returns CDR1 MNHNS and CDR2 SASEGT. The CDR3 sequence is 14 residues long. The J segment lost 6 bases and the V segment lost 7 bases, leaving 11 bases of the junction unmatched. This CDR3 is CASNSRGLGKTQYF. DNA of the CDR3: TGTGCCAGCAACAGCAGGGGGTTGGGGAAGACCCAGTACTTC.

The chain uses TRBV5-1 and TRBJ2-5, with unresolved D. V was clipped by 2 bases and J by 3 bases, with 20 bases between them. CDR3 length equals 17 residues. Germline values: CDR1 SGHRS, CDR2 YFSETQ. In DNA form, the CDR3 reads TGCGCCAGCAGCTTCCATCCTTCTGGGCAATTGGAAGAGACCCAGTACTTC. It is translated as CASSFHPSGQLEETQYF.

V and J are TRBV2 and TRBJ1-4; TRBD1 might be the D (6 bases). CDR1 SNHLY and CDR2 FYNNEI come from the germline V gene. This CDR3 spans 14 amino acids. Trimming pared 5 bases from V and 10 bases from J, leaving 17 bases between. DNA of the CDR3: TGTGCCAGCAGTCGGCCAGGGGAAGCTGGAAAACTGTTTTTT. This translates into CASSRPGEAGKLFF.

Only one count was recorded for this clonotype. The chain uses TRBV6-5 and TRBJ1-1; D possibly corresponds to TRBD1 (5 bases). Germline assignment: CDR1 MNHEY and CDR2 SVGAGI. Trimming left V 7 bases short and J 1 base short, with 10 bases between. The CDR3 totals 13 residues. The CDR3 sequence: CASMRDENTEAFF. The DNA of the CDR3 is TGTGCCAGCATGCGGGACGAGAACACTGAAGCTTTCTTT.

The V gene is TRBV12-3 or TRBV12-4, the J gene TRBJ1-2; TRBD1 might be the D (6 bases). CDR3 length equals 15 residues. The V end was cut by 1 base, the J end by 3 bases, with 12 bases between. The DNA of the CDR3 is TGTGCCAGCAGTTTAGGAGGGGGGGCCGACTATGGCTACACCTTC. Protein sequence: CASSLGGGADYGYTF.

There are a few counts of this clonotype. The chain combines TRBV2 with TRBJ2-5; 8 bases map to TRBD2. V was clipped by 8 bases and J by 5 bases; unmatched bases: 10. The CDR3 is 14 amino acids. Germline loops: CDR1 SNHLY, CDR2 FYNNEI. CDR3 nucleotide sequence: TGTGCCAGCGCCCGAGCGGGAGTTTATGAGACCCAGTACTTC. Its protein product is CASARAGVYETQYF.

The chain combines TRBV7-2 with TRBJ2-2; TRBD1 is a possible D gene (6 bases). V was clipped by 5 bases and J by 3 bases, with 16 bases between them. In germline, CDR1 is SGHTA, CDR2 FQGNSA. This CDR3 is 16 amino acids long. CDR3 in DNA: TGTGCCAGCAGCCCAGTGGGCAGGGGAGACACCGGGGAGCTGTTTTTT. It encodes CASSPVGRGDTGELFF. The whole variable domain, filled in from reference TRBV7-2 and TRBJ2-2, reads GAGVSQSPSNKVTEKGKDVELRCDPISGHTALYWYRQSLGQGLEFLIYFQGNSAPDKSGLPSDRFSAERTGGSVSTLTIQRTQQEDSAVYLCASSPVGRGDTGELFFGEGSRLTVL.

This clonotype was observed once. The chain's CDR3 is CASTPTGNYGYTF. CDR3 in DNA: TGCGCCAGCACCCCGACAGGGAACTATGGCTACACCTTC. The chain links TRBV10-2 to TRBJ1-2, with 7 bases lining up with TRBD1. J gave up 2 bases and V 7 bases, and 4 bases lay outside the gene matches. This CDR3 region has 13 residues. Germline assignment: CDR1 WSHSY and CDR2 SAAADI.

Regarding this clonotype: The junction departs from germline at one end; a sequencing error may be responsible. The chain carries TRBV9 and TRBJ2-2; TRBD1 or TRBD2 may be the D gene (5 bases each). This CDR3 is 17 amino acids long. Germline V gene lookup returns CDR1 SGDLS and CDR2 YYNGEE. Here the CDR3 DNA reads TGCGCCAGCAGCCAGAACCAGGTCGGGGCGCGAGGCGGGGAGCTGTTTTTT. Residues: CASSQNQVGARGGELFF.

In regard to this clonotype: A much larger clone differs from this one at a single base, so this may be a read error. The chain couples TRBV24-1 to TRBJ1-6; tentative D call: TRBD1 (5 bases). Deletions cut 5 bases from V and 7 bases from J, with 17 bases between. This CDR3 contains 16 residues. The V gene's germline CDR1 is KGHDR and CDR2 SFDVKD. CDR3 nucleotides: TGTGCCACCAGTGGTAGCGGGGCGGGGTTGAATTCACCCCTCCACTTT. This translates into CATSGSGAGLNSPLHF.

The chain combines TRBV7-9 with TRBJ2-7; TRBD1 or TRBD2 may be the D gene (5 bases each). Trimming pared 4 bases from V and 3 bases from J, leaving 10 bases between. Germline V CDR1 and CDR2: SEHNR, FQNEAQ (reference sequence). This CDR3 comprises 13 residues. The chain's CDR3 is CASSWGRNYEQYF. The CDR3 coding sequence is TGTGCCAGCAGCTGGGGACGGAACTACGAGCAGTACTTC.